This TCR beta chain is from a study of vaccination and CD4 T cells after COVID-19 (dated by TCRdb to about 2022). At the level of the whole study: SARS-CoV-2 positivity had been established in the convalescent patients by nasal swab PCR, and mild disease was recorded in nine of these patients and severe disease in one. Six males and four females were included in the convalescent cohort, with two Hispanic individuals, seven Caucasians, two Asians and one multiracial person represented. Participants got two doses of the Pfizer-BioNTech BNT162b2 vaccine (n=8) or two doses of the Moderna mRNA-1273 vaccine (n=2). Post-COVID blood samples from convalescent patients were collected a median of approximately 100 days after diagnosis, with a range of about 35 to 161 days. The time from the second vaccine dose to post-vaccine blood sampling had a median of around 72 days and ranged from roughly 13 to 241 days. For stimulating the cultures, overlapping spike peptide pools were used, derived from SARS-CoV-2 as well as from the common cold coronaviruses HCoV-NL63, HCoV-OC43 and HCoV-229E. As controls, cultures received a CEFX viral epitope pool (the positive control), an HIV-1 Nef peptide pool (the negative control), or no peptide at all. In around 9 COVID-19 convalescent patients and a handful of infection-naive healthy vaccine recipients, researchers compared the spike-specific CD4+ TCR repertoire from before mRNA vaccination with the repertoire from after. The study at large found these results: Among the post-vaccine SARS-CoV-2-reactive clones in convalescent patients, a median around 86% showed up only after vaccination, which suggests vaccine-specific priming. In convalescent patients, nearly all vaccine-specific clones (304 of 307) were found to be mono-reactive for SARS-CoV-2 spike rather than cross-reactive with common cold coronaviruses. The median count of SARS-CoV-2-reactive clonotypes went up from about 23 after infection to around 38 after vaccination, although the change was not significant. Only a relatively small number of convalescent patients were included in the study, and early timepoints following natural infection were not analyzed.

The intended sense of this specimen's treatment or condition label: roughly 10-day PBMC culture with coronavirus spike peptide pools or control peptides (ViraFEST assay). The ViraFEST assay, used in the study, expanded antigen-specific T cells with peptide pools and then identified the expanded clonotypes through TCR sequencing. The convalescent patients' positive SARS-CoV-2 PCR tests were from March to December 2020, which was before the Alpha, Beta and Delta variants emerged in the United States. Each well held some 2 million PBMCs cultured in IMDM containing about 5% human AB serum and 9 to 10 IU/ml IL-2, with roughly 10 ug/ml peptide pools added. On days 3 and 7, half of the culture medium was replaced with fresh IL-2-containing medium. CD4+ T cells were isolated after about nine days of culture through negative selection using the EasySep CD4+ T cell isolation kit. Ficoll-Paque Plus gradient centrifugation was used to isolate PBMCs from whole blood, and the isolated PBMCs were then either used fresh or cryopreserved at -140C. Triplicate wells were generally used for each culture condition.

There are 16 amino acids in the CDR3, from cysteine to phenylalanine inclusive. Only CDR3 DNA remains: 48 bases, in frame from the first base. CDR1 and CDR2 (DFQATT, SNEGSKA) derive from the germline V gene (reference sequence). Cut back by 0 bases and 4 bases, the V and J ends lie 16 bases apart. The library was built by means of PCR. TCR sequencing of DNA from cultured CD4+ T cells used the Oncomine TCR Beta short-read assay at the Johns Hopkins FTIC core. The QIAamp micro DNA kit was used to extract genomic DNA from the cultured CD4+ T cells. Oncomine TCR Beta libraries made from cultured CD4+ T cells were pooled using unique dual indexes and sequenced on an Illumina iSeq 100. As for how the authors treated the data: Non-productive sequences were removed, and CDR3s not starting with C, not ending with F or W, or shorter than 7 amino acids were discarded. Antigen-specific clonotypes were identified using the MANAFEST web application through comparison of peptide-stimulated wells with reference and other culture wells. An FDR below 0.05, an odds ratio above 5, and a productive frequency above 0.1% in at least two of three replicate wells were required for clones to be considered positive. A clonotype counted as cross-reactive if it showed significant expansion both in the SARS-CoV-2 spike wells and in at least one common cold coronavirus spike condition. Levenshtein distances (stringdist) and unrooted phylogenetic trees (ape) in R version 3.6.1 were used to assess CDR3 homology. TCRdb itself trimmed the public reads at Q25 with fastp, ran MiXCR and retained productive beta chains. Every distinct CDR3 protein forms one entry, paired with its most common genes and DNA. These V and J calls are TCRdb output, not the study's own analysis. The sample includes roughly 14,000 distinct CDR3 sequences, with 40% to 60% observed a single time. More than 13% of the sample belongs to the ten largest clones.

Of note for this clonotype: Its antigen is currently not known. Base qualities are not at hand, and no much larger clone is one base apart.

Specimen: CD4+ T cells from blood, cultured in vitro. The chain joins TRBV20-1 to TRBJ2-1; the D gene is perhaps TRBD1 or TRBD2, as each covers 5 bases. This receptor was identified in a human donor who had recovered from COVID-19. The nucleotide sequence reads TGCAGTGCTAGAGATCTTGCGTGGGACGGTTACAATGAGCAGTTCTTC. The translation is CSARDLAWDGYNEQFF.